The clone carrying this T cell receptor (beta chain) was observed a handful of times. Antigen: not known. CDR1 and CDR2 (germline): MGHRA, YSYEKL. V lost 4 bases, J lost 2 bases, and 15 bases lay in between. This CDR3 contains 16 residues. Primed by a sample-barcoded 5' primer and a J-beta primer mix, a second PCR proceeded for roughly 7 to 11 cycles. TCRdb re-derived calls from the 5' RACE reads in MiXCR, one entry per CDR3 protein. There are about 1,400,000 distinct CDR3 sequences in the sample; 35% to 45% occur only once, and roughly 7.7% lies in the top ten. This record comes from a study of blood T cells in healthy people across ages. Whole-study findings and limits: Higher diversity, along with more naive CD4+ cells, distinguished long-lived donors from aged donors. Investigators treated diversity estimates from one million T cells as underestimates. Age advanced and TCR beta diversity per million T cells fell, roughly linearly.

This TCR was sampled from a woman under 30 in good health. Material: blood. The V call is TRBV4-1, the J call TRBJ2-1; D may be TRBD1 or TRBD2 (5 bases each). The CDR3 DNA sequence: TGCGCCAGCAGCCTCTCGGGGACCGCTCCCTACAATGAGCAGTTCTTC. Encoded protein: CASSLSGTAPYNEQFF.